This TCR beta chain came from a study of shared clonotypes between healthy human individuals. Turning to the study itself: Samples came from two female and a few male donors aged 18 to 49. There were three CD4 naive, three CD4 memory, two CD8 naive and one CD8 memory plates per donor. Whole-study results and caveats: Unshared clonotypes carried lower generation probabilities than those common to all four donors.

With 2 bases removed from V and 9 bases from J, the gap between germline ends came to 11 bases. CDR1 and CDR2 (germline): MGHDK, SYGVNS. This CDR3 is 14 amino acids long. As for this clone: Its antigen remains unidentified.

Every donor, a Caucasian adult, lived in Nashville, Tennessee. TCRdb's table, derived via immunoSEQ multiplex PCR, lists solely in-frame clones and lacks some. The sample lists about 1.1 million clones, approximately 75% occurring once. The chain couples TRBV25-1 to TRBJ1-6, with D uncertain. The TCR sequence derives from a young man in good health. Some clones in this sample may be carry-over from other donors' samples. The sequenced sample consisted of memory CD4+ T cells from PBMCs. Subset given: CD45RA-negative fraction. CDR3 in amino acids: CASSELRRSSPLHF. CDR3 in DNA: TGTGCCAGCAGTGAACTCCGACGGAGTTCACCCCTCCACTTT. Supplemented by reference TRBV25-1 and TRBJ1-6, the full variable domain reads EADIYQTPRYLVIGTGKKITLECSQTMGHDKMYWYQQDPGMELHLIHYSYGVNSTEKGDLSSESTVSRIRTEHFPLTLESARPSHTSQYLCASSELRRSSPLHFGNGTRLTVT.